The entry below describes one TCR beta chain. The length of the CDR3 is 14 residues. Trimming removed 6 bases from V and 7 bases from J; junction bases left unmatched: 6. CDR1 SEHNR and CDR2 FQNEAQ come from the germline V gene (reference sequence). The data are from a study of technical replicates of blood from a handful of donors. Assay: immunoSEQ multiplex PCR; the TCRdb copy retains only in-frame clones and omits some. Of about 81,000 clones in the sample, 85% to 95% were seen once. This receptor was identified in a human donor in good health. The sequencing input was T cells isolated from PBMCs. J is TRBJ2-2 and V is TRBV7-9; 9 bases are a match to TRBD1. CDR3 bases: TGTGCCAGCAGTGCCGGGACAGGGCACGGGGAGCTGTTTTTT. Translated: CASSAGTGHGELFF.